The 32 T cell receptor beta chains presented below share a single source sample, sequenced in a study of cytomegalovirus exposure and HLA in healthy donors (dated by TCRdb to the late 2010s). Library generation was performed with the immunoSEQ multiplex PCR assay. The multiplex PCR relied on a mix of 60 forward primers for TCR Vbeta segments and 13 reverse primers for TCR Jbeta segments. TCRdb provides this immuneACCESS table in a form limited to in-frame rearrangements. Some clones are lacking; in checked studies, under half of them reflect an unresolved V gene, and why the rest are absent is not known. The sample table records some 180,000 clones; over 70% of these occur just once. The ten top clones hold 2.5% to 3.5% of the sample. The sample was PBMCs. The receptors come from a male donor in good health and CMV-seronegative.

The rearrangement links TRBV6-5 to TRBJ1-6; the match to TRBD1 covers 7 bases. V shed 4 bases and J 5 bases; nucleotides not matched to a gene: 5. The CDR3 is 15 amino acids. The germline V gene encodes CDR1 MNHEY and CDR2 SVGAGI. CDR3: CASSFTGVNNSPLHF. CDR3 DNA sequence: TGTGCCAGCAGTTTTACAGGGGTCAATAATTCACCCCTCCACTTT.

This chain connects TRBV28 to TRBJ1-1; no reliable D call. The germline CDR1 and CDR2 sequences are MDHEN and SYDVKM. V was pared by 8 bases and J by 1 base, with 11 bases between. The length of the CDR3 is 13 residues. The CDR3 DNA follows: TGTGCCAGCGACTCTCACCCGAACACTGAAGCTTTCTTT. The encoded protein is CASDSHPNTEAFF.

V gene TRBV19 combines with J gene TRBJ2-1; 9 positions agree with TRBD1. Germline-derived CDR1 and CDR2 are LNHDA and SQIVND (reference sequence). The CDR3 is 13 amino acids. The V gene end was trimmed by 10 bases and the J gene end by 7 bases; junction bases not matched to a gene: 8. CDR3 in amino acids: CATQPGQGNEQFF. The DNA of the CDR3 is TGTGCCACCCAACCCGGACAGGGGAATGAGCAGTTCTTC.

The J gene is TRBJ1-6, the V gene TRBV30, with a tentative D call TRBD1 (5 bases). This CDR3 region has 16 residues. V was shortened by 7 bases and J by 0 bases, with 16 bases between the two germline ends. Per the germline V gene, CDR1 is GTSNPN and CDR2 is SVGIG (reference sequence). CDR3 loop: CAYGEGLSSYNSPLHF. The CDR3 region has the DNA TGTGCCTACGGGGAGGGACTGAGCTCCTATAATTCACCCCTCCACTTT.

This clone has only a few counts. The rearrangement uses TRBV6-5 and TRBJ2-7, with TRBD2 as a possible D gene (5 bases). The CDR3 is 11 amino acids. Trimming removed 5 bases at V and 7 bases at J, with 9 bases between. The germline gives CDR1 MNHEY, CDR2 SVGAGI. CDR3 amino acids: CASSEPGEQYF. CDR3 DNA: TGTGCCAGCAGTGAACCGGGGGAGCAGTACTTC.

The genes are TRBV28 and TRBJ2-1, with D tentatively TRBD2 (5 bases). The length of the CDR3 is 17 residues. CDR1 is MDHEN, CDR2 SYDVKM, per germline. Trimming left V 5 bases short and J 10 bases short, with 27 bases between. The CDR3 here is CASSLPGMSRPRGEQFF. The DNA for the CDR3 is TGTGCCAGCAGTCTGCCCGGTATGTCGAGGCCCCGGGGAGAGCAGTTCTTC.

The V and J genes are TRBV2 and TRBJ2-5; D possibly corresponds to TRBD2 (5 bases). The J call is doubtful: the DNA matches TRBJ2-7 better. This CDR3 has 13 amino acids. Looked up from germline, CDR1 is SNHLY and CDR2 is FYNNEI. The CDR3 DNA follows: TGTGCCAGCAGTTTGGACTGGGCCTACGAGCAGTACTTC. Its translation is CASSLDWAYEQYF.

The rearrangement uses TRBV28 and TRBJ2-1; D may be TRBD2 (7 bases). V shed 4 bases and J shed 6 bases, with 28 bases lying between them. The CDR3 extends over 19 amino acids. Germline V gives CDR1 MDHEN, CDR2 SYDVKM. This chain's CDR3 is CASSSTGGLEGLPTNEQFF. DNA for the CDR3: TGTGCCAGCAGTTCTACCGGGGGGCTGGAGGGACTACCTACCAATGAGCAGTTCTTC.

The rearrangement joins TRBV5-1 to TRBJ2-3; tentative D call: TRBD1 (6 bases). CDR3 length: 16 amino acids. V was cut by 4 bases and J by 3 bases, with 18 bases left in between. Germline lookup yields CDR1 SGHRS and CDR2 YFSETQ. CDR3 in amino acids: CASSPWGLAGTDTQYF. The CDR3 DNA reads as TGCGCCAGCAGCCCCTGGGGGCTAGCCGGAACAGATACGCAGTATTTT.

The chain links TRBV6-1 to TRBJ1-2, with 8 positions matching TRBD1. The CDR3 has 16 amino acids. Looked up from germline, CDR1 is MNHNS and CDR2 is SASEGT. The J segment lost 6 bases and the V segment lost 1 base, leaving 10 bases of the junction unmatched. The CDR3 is CASSEVPGGAGDGYTF. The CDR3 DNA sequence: TGTGCCAGCAGTGAAGTACCAGGGGGCGCAGGGGATGGCTACACCTTC.

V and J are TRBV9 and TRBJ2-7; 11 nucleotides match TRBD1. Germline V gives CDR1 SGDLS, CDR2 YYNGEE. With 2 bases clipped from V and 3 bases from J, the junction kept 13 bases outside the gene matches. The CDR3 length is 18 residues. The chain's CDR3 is CASSVDPGTGGVLYEQYF. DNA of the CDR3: TGTGCCAGCAGCGTTGATCCCGGGACAGGGGGTGTACTCTACGAGCAGTACTTC. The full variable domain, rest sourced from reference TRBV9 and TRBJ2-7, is DSGVTQTPKHLITATGQRVTLRCSPRSGDLSVYWYQQSLDQGLQFLIQYYNGEERAKGNILERFSAQQFPDLHSELNLSSLELGDSALYFCASSVDPGTGGVLYEQYFGPGTRLTVT.

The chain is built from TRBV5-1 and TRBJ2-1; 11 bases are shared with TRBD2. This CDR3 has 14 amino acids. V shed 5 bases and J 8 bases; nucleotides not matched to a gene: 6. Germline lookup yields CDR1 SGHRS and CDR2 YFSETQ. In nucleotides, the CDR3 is TGCGCCAGCAGAATAGCGGGAGGGAACTATGAGCAGTTCTTC. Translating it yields CASRIAGGNYEQFF.

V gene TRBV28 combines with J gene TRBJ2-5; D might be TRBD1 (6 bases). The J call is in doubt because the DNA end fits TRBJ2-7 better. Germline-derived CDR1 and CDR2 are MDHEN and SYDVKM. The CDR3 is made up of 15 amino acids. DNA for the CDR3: TGTGCCAGCAGTTTAGTATACAGGGAAACATACGAGCAGTACTTC. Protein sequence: CASSLVYRETYEQYF.

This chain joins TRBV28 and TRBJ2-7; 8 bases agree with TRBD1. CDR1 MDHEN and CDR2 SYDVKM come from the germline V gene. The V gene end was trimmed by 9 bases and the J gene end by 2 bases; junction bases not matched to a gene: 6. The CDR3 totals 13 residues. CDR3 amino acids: CASRTGIPYEQYF. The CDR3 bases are TGTGCCAGTAGGACAGGGATCCCCTACGAGCAGTACTTC.

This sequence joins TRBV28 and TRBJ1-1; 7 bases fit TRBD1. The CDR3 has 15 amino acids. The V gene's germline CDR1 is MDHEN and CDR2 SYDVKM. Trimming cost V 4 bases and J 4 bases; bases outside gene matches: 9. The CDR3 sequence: CASSSWTGRSTEAFF. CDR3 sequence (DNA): TGTGCCAGCAGTTCCTGGACAGGTCGGAGCACTGAAGCTTTCTTT. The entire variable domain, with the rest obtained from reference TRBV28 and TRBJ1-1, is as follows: DVKVTQSSRYLVKRTGEKVFLECVQDMDHENMFWYRQDPGLGLRLIYFSYDVKMKEKGDIPEGYSVSREKKERFSLILESASTNQTSMYLCASSSWTGRSTEAFFGQGTRLTVV.

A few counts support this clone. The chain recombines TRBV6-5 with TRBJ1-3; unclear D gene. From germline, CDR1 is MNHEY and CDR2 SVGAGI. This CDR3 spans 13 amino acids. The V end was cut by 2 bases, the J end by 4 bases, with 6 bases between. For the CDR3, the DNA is TGTGCCAGCAGTTACGGGCAGGGAAACACCATATATTTT. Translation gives CASSYGQGNTIYF.

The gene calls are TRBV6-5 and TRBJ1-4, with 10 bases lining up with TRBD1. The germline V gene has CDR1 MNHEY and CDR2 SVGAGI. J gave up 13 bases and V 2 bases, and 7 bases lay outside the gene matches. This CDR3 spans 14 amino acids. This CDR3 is CASSYTGQGEGLFF. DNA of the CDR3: TGTGCCAGCAGTTACACAGGACAGGGGGAAGGACTGTTTTTT.

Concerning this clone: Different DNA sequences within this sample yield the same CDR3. The CDR3 spells CAWSGTDNQPQHF. The CDR3 DNA reads TGTGCCTGGAGTGGGACAGACAATCAGCCCCAGCATTTT. The chain combines TRBV30 with TRBJ1-5; perhaps TRBD1 as D (6 bases). Germline lookup yields CDR1 GTSNPN and CDR2 SVGIG (reference sequence). V lost 1 base, J lost 3 bases, and 7 bases lay in between. The CDR3 has 13 amino acids.

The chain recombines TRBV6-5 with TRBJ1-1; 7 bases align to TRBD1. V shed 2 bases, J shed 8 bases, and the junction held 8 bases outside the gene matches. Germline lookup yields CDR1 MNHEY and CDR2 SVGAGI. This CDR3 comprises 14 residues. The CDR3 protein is CASSYAIRGLEAFF. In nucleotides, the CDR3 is TGTGCCAGCAGTTACGCTATCAGGGGGTTGGAAGCTTTCTTT.

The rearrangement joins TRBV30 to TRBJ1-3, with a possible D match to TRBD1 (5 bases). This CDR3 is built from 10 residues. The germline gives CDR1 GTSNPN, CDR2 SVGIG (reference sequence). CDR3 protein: CVGGGNTIYF. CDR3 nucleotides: TGTGTCGGGGGGGGAAACACCATATATTTT.

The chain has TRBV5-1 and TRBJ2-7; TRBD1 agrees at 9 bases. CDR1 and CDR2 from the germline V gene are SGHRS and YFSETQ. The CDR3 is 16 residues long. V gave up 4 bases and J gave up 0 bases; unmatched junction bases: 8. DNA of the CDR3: TGCGCCAGCAGCCATATTCCGGGACAGGGCTCCTACGAGCAGTACTTC. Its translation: CASSHIPGQGSYEQYF. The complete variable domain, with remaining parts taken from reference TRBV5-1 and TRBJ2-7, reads KAGVTQTPRYLIKTRGQQVTLSCSPISGHRSVSWYQQTPGQGLQFLFEYFSETQRNKGNFPGRFSGRQFSNSRSEMNVSTLELGDSALYLCASSHIPGQGSYEQYFGPGTRLTVT.

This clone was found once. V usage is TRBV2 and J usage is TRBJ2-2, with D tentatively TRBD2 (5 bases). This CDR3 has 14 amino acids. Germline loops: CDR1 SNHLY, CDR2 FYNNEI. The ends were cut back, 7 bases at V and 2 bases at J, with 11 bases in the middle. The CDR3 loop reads CASISETNTGELFF. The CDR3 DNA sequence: TGTGCCAGCATTAGCGAGACAAACACCGGGGAGCTGTTTTTT.

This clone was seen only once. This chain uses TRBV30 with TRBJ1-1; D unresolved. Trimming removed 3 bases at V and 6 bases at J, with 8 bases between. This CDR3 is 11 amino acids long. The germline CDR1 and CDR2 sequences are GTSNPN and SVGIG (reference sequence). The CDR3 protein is CAWRTVSEAFF. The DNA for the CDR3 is TGTGCCTGGAGAACGGTCTCTGAAGCTTTCTTT.

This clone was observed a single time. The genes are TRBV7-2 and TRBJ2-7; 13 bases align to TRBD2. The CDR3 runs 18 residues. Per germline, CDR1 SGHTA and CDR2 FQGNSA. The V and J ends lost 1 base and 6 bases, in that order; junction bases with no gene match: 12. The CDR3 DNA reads TGTGCCAGCAGCTTAGTGGGACTAGCGGGGCGCTTCGAGACCGAGCAGTACTTC. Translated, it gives CASSLVGLAGRFETEQYF.

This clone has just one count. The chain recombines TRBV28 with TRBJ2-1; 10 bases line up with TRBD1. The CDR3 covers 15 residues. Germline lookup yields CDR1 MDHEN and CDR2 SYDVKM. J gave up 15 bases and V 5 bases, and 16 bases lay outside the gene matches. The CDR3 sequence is CASSPSIQDRGRTFF. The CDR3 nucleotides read TGTGCCAGCAGTCCGTCAATACAGGACAGGGGGAGAACGTTCTTC.

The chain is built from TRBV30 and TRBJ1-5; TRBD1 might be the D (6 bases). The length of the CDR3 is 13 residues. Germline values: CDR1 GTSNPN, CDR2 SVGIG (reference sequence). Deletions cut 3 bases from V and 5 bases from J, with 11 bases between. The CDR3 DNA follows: TGTGCCTGGAGCCTACAGGGTCATCAGCCCCAGCATTTT. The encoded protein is CAWSLQGHQPQHF.

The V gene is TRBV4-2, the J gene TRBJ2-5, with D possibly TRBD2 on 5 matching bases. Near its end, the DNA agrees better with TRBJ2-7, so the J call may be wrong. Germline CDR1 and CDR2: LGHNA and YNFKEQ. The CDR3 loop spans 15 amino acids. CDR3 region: CASSQDGRGIDEQYF. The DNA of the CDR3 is TGTGCCAGCAGCCAAGATGGCCGGGGAATTGACGAGCAGTACTTC.

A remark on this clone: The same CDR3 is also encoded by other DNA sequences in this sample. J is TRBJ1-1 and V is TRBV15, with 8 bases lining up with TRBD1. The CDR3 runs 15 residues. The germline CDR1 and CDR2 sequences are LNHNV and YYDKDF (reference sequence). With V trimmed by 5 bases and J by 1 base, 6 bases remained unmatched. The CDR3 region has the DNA TGTGCCACCAGCTCGCCCGGGACAGGGAACACTGAAGCTTTCTTT. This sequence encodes CATSSPGTGNTEAFF.

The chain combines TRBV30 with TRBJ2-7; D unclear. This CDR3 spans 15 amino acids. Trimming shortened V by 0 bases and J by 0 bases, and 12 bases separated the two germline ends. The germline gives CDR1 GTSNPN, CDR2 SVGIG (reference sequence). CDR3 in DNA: TGTGCCTGGAGTGTACAAGATTTTTCCTCCTACGAGCAGTACTTC. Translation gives CAWSVQDFSSYEQYF.

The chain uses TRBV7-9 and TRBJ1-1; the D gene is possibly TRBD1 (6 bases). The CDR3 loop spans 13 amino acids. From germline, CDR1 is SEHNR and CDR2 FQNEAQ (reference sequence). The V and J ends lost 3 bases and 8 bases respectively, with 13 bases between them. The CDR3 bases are TGTGCCAGCAGCTTGTCCGGGACACCCGAAGCTTTCTTT. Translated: CASSLSGTPEAFF.

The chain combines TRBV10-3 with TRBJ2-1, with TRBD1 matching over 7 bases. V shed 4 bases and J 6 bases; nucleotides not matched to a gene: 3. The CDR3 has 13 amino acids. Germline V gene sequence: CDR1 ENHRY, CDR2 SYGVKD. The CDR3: CAISGQGFNEQFF. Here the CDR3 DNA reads TGTGCCATCAGTGGACAGGGCTTCAATGAGCAGTTCTTC.

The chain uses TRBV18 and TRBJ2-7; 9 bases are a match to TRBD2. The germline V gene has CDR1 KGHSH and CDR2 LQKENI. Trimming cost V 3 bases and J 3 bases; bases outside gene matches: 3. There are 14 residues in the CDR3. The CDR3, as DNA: TGTGCCAGCTCACCCGGGACTAGCTTCTACGAGCAGTACTTC. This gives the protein CASSPGTSFYEQYF.